This TCR beta chain derives from a study of OX40 agonist ivuxolimab in advanced cancers. Study-wide context: The patients received ivuxolimab by intravenous route every 2 weeks at 0.01 to 10 mg/kg.

J gave up 2 bases and V 2 bases, and 3 bases lay outside the gene matches. Germline CDR1 reads SGHVS; CDR2 reads FNYEAQ. The CDR3 has 15 amino acids. TCRdb's table, derived via immunoSEQ multiplex PCR, lists solely in-frame clones and lacks some. The data hold around 20,000 clones, with roughly 70% observed a single time. A history of autoimmune disease or systemic immunosuppression excluded patients. As to this clone: Its antigen is unidentified.

Findings and caveats of the study: On average, a greater number of expanded clones characterised CD8+ T cells relative to CD4+.

The rearrangement uses TRBV7-6 and TRBJ2-1, with 7 bases fitting TRBD2. The source was CD4+ or CD8+ T cells sorted from blood, collected in a trial of the OX40 agonist ivuxolimab. The TCR sequence derives from an adult with an advanced solid tumor such as melanoma, head and neck, liver or kidney cancer. The CDR3 DNA follows: TGTGCCAGCAGCTTAATCGGGGGGACCTACAATGAGCAGTTCTTC. It codes for CASSLIGGTYNEQFF.